This entry describes one T cell receptor beta chain. Its antigen is still unknown. Germline V gives CDR1 SGHKS, CDR2 YYEKEE (reference sequence). J was trimmed by 0 bases and V by 5 bases; bases with no gene match: 1. CDR3 length: 17 residues. The authors' processing: After removing out-of-frame reads, 2 million to 2.5 million distinct TCRbeta sequences remained. Clones were read by immunoSEQ multiplex PCR, and TCRdb kept only the in-frame ones, dropping some. V, J and clone size are those of that table, while D and trimming were read from the DNA. The sample holds under 85,000 clones, 60% to 80% seen once. Single viable CD3+CD4+CD8-CD45RO+ cells were sorted as the memory CD4+ T cells. The data derive from a study of memory CD4+ T cells and cytomegalovirus serostatus. Study results and caveats: CD4+ memory repertoires contained 67 of 164 reported CMV TCRbeta sequences. CMV serostatus prediction reached median AUC approximately 0.96, or 0.89 with US-trained model. The CMV-associated TCR signature appears largely within the CD4+ memory repertoire.

The origin of this receptor is an adult in good health and CMV-seropositive. The J gene is TRBJ2-6, the V gene TRBV5-5, with TRBD2 matching 14 bases. The sample was memory CD4+ T cells from blood. CDR3 protein: CASRGTSGGSGANVLTF. CDR3 nucleotides: TGTGCCAGCAGAGGGACTAGCGGGGGCTCTGGGGCCAACGTCCTGACTTTC.